The present T cell receptor (beta chain) was sequenced within a study of T cell responses to AZD1222 COVID-19 vaccine. The V gene's germline CDR1 is LNHDA and CDR2 SQIVND (reference sequence). The J segment lost 5 bases and the V segment lost 9 bases, leaving 13 bases of the junction unmatched. The CDR3 runs to 15 residues. Points on this clone: Its antigen is not known.

Profiling relied on immunoSEQ multiplex PCR, and the TCRdb table lists in-frame clones only, not all of them. The sample gives 150,000 to 200,000 clones, 85% to 90% of which show up once; 5% to 7% is in the top ten. Broader study findings: Repertoire samples came only from after the peak T cell response. Clonal diversity was possibly underestimated, and white British individuals and females predominated among donors.

This TCR derives from an adult in good health. V gene TRBV19 combines with J gene TRBJ2-1, with TRBD2 identical over 7 bases. The starting material was peripheral blood, obtained on day 0 of AZD1222 vaccination. DNA for the CDR3: TGTGCCAGCAAACTCATGGGGCTAGCGGACAATGAGCAGTTCTTC. Translated: CASKLMGLADNEQFF.